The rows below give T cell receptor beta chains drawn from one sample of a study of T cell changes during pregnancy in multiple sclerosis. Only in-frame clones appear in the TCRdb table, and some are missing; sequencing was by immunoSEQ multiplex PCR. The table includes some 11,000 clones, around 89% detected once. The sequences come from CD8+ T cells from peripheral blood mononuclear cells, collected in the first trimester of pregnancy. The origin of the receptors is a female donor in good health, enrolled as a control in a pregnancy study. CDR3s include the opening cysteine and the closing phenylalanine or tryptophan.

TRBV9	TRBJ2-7	CASSLASGGAYEQYF
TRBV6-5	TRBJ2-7	CASSLGGDEQYF
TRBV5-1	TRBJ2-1	CASSPSGEQFF
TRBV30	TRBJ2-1	CAWSRSAEQFF
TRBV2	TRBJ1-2	CASGGQGADGYTF
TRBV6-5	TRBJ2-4	CASSYSGQGVNIQYF
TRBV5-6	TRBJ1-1	CASSPVRGEAFF
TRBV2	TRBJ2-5	CASSDGQYQETQYF
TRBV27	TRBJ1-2	CASSSSNYGYTF
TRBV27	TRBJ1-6	CASSSSPPHGYESPLHF
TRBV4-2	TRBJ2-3	CASSQSLDTQYF
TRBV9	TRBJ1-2	CASSQTPLTANYGYTF
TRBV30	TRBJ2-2	CAWSGQNLANTGELFF
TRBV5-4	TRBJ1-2	CASSAGQGADGYTF
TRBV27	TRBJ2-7	CASSSGQITEQYF
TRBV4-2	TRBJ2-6	CASSQDGGAGANVLTF
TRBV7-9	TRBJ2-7	CASSLALTSPTYEQYF
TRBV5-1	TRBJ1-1	CASSLAPDNTEAFF
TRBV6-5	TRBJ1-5	CASSSIPPAGNQPQHF
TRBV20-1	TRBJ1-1	CSARDYEAFF
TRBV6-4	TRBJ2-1	CASSDSGTSSYNEQFF
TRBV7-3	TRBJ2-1	CASSLYSGDGNEQFF
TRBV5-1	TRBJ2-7	CASSLEVQAYEQYF
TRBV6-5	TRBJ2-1	CASSSGTSGGNEQFF
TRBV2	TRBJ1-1	CASRLRNTEAFF
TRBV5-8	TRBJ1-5	CASSSLTVGGHQPQHF
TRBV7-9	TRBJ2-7	CASSPRTGDYEQYF
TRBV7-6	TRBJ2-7	CASSAGTSGAYEQYF
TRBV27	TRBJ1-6	CASADRPPLHF
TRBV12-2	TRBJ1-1	CAKRGDRNTEAFF
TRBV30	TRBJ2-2	CAWSVPGGHTGELFF
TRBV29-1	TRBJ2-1	CSVATGFSNEQFF
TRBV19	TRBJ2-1	CASSIDQGGAGSNEQFF
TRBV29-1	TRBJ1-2	CSVEIGQGVIYGYTF
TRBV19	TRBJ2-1	CASSIDQGGGDNEQFF
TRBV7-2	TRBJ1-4	CASRRGQTNEKLFF
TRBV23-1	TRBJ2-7	CASSQIDRWWYEQYF
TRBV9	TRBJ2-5	CASSVGQSQETQYF